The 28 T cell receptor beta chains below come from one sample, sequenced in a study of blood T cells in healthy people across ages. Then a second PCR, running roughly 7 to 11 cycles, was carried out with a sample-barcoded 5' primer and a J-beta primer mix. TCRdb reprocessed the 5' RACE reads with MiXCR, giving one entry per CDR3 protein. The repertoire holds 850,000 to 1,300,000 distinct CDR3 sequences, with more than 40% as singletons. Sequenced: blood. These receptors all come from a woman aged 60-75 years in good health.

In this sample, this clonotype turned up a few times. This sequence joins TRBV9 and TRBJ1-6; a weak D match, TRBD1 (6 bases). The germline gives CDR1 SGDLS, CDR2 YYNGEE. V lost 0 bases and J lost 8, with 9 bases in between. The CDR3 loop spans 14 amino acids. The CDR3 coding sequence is TGTGCCAGCAGCGTAGGACAGGATGATTCACCCCTCCACTTT. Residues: CASSVGQDDSPLHF.

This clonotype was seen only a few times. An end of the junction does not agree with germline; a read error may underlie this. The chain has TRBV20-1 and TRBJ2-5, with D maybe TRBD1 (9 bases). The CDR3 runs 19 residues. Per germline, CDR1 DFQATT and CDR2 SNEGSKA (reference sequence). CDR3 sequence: CSARGWTGASMLAGETQYF. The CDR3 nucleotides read TGCAGTGCCAGAGGTTGGACAGGGGCGTCAATGCTAGCGGGAGAGACCCAGTACTTC.

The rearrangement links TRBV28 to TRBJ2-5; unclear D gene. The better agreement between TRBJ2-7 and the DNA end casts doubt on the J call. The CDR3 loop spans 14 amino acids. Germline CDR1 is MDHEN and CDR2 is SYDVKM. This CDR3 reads CASSPDTVRYEQYF. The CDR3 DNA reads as TGTGCCAGCAGTCCCGACACCGTCCGTTACGAGCAGTACTTC.

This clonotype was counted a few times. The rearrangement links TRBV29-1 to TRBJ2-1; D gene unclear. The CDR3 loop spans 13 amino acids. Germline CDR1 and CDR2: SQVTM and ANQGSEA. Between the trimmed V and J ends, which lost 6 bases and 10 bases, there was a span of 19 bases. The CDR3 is CSVLTLSKREQFF. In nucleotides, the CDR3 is TGCAGCGTCCTGACCCTTTCGAAGAGGGAGCAGTTCTTC.

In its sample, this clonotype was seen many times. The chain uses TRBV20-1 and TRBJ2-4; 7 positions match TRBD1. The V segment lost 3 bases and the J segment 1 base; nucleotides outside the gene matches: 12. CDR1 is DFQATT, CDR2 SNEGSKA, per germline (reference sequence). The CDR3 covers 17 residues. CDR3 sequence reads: CSASRTGNREAKNIQYF. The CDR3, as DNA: TGCAGTGCTAGTCGGACAGGAAACAGGGAGGCCAAAAACATTCAGTACTTC.

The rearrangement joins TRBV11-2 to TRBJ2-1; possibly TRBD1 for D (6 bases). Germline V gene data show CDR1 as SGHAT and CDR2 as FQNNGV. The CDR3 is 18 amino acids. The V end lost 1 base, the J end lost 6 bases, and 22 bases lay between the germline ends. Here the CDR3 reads CASSLGASRTGIPNEQFF. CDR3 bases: TGTGCCAGCAGCTTAGGGGCTAGCCGAACAGGGATCCCCAATGAGCAGTTCTTC.

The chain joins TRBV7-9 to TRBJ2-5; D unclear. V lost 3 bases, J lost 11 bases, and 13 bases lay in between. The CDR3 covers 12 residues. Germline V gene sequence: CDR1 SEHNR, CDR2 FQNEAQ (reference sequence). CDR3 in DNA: TGTGCCAGCAGCTTTTTAGGGAATGGGCAGTACTTC. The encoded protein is CASSFLGNGQYF.

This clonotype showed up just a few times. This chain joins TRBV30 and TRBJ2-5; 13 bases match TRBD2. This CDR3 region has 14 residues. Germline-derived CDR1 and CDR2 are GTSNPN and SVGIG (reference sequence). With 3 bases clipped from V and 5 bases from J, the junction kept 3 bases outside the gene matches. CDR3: CAWRLAGGRETQYF. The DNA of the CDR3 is TGTGCCTGGAGACTAGCGGGAGGGAGGGAGACCCAGTACTTC.

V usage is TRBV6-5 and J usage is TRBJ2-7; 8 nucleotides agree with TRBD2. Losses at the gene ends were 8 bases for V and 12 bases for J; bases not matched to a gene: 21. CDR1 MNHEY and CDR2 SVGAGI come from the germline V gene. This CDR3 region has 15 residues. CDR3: CASGDGLAGGSFWYF. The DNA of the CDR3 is TGTGCCAGCGGCGATGGGCTAGCGGGCGGTAGCTTTTGGTACTTC.

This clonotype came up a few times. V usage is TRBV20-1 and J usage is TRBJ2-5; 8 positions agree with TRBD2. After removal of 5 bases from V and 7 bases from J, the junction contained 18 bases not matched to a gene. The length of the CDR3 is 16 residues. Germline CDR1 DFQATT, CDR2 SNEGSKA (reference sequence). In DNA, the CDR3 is TGCAGTGCTGTTACCGCACTCGGGACTAGGGGGGGGACCCAGTACTTC. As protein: CSAVTALGTRGGTQYF.

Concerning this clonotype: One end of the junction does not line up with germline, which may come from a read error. CDR3 sequence: CASRNRDSSYNEQFF. The CDR3 DNA sequence: TGTGCCAGCAGAAACCGGGACAGCTCCTACAACGAGCAGTTCTTC. V and J are TRBV12-3 or TRBV12-4 and TRBJ2-1; 7 bases fit TRBD1. The CDR3 loop spans 15 amino acids.

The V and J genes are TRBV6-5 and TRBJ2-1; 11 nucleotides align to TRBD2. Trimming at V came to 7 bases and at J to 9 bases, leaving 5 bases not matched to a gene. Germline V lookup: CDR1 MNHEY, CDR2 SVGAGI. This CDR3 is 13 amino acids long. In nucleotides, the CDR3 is TGTGCCAGCACCCTAGCGGGAGGTGGTGAGCAGTTCTTC. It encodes CASTLAGGGEQFF.

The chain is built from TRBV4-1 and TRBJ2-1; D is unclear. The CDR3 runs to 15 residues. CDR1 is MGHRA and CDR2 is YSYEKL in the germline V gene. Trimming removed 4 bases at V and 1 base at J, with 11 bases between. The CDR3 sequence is CASSRSVISYNEQFF. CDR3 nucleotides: TGCGCCAGCAGCCGGTCCGTGATATCCTACAATGAGCAGTTCTTC.

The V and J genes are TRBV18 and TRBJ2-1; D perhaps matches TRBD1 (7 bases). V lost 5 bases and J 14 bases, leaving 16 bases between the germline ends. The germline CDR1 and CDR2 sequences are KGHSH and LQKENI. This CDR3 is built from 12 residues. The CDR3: CASSSRGDSEFF. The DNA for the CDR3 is TGTGCCAGCTCATCGAGGGGGGACAGTGAGTTCTTC. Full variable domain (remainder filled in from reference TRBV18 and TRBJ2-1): NAGVMQNPRHLVRRRGQEARLRCSPMKGHSHVYWYRQLPEEGLKFMVYLQKENIIDESGMPKERFSAEFPKEGPSILRIQQVVRGDSAAYFCASSSRGDSEFFGPGTRLTVL.

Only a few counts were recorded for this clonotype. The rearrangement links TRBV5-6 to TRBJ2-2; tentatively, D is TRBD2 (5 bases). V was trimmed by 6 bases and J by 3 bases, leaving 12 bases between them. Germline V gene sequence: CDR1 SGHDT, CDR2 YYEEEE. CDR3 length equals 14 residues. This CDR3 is CASNPGLDTGELFF. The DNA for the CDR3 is TGTGCCAGCAACCCAGGACTCGACACCGGGGAGCTGTTTTTT.

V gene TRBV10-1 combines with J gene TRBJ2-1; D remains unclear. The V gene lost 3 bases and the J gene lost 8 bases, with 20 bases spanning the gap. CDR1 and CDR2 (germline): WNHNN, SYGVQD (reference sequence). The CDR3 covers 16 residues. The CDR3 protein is CASSEFSAKESDEQFF. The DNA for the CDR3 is TGCGCCAGCAGTGAATTTTCGGCAAAGGAATCGGATGAGCAGTTCTTC.

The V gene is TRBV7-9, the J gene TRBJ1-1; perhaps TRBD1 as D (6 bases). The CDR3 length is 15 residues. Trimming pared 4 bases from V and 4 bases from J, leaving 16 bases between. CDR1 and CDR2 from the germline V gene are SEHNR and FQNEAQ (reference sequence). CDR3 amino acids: CASSYPLGGATEAFF. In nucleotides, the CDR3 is TGTGCCAGCAGCTATCCCCTGGGGGGGGCCACTGAAGCTTTCTTT. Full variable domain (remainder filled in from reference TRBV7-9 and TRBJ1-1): DTGVSQNPRHKITKRGQNVTFRCDPISEHNRLYWYRQTLGQGPEFLTYFQNEAQLEKSRLLSDRFSAERPKGSFSTLEIQRTEQGDSAMYLCASSYPLGGATEAFFGQGTRLTVV.

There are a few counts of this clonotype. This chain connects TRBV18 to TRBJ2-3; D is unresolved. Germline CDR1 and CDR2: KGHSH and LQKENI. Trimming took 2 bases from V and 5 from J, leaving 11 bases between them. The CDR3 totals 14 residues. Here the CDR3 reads CASSPSLPGDTQYF. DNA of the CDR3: TGTGCCAGCTCACCATCACTTCCCGGAGATACGCAGTATTTT.

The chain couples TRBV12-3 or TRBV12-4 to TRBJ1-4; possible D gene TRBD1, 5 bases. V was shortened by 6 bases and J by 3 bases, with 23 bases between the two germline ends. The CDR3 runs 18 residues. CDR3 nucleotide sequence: TGTGCCAGCAGCCCCCCTGCGGGGGATGAGCGGGCTAATGAAAAACTGTTTTTT. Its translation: CASSPPAGDERANEKLFF.

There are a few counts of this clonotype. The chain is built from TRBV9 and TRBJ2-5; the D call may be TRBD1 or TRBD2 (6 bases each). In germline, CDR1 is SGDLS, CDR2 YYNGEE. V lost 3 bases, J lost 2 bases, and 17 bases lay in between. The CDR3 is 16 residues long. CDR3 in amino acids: CASSEGVIAEQETQYF. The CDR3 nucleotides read TGTGCCAGCAGCGAGGGGGTGATAGCGGAGCAAGAGACCCAGTACTTC.

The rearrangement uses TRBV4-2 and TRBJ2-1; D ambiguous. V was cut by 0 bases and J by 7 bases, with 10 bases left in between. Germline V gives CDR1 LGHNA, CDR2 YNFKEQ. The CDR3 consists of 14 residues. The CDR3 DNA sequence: TGTGCCAGCAGCCAAGAACACCTTCCGAATGAGCAGTTCTTC. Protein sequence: CASSQEHLPNEQFF.

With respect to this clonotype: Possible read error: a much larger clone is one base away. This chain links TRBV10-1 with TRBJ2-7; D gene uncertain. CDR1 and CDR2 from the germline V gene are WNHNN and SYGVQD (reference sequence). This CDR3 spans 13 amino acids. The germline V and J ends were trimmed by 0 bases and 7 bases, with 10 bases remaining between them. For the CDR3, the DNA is TGCGCCAGCAGTGAGTCGATCACGAATGAGCAGTACTTC. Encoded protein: CASSESITNEQYF.

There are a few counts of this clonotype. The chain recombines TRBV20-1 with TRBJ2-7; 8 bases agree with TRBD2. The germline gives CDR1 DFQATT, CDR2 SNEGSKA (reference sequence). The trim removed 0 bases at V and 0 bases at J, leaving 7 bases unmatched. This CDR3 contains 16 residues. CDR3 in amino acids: CSARDRLAGPSYEQYF. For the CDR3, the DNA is TGCAGTGCTAGAGATCGGCTAGCGGGCCCCTCCTACGAGCAGTACTTC.

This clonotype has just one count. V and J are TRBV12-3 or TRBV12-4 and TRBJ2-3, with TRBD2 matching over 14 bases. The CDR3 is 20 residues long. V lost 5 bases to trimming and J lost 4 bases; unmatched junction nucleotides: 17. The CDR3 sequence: CASSPNPWGLAGVLADTQYF. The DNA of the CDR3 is TGTGCCAGCAGTCCGAACCCCTGGGGACTAGCGGGAGTACTCGCAGATACGCAGTATTTT.

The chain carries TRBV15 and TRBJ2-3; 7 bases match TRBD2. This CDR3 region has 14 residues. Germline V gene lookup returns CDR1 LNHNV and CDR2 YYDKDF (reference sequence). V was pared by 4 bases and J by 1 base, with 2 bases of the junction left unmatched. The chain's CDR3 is CATSTSGGTDTQYF. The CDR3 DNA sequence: TGTGCCACCAGCACTAGCGGAGGCACAGATACGCAGTATTTT.

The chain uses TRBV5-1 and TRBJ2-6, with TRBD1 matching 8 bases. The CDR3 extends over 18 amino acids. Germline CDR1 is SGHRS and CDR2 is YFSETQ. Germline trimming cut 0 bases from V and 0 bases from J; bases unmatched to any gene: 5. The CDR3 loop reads CASSLGTGTPSGANVLTF. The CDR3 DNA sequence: TGCGCCAGCAGCTTGGGGACAGGGACACCCTCTGGGGCCAACGTCCTGACTTTC.

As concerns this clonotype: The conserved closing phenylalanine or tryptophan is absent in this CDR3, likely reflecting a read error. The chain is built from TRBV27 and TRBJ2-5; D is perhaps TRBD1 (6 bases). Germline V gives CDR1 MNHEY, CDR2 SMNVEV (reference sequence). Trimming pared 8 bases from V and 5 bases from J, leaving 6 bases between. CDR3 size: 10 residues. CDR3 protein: CASGGETQYL. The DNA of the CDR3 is TGTGCCAGCGGGGGCGAGACCCAGTACTTG.

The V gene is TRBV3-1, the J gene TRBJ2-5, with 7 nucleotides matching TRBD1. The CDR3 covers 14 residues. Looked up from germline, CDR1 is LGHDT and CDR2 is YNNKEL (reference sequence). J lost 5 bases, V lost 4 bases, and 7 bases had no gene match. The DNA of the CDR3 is TGTGCCAGCAGCCGCCAGACAGGGTTCGAGACCCAGTACTTC. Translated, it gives CASSRQTGFETQYF.